This T cell receptor (beta chain) was identified in a study of shared clonotypes between healthy human individuals. At the level of the study: Three plates were used per donor for CD4 naive, three for CD4 memory, two for CD8 naive and one for CD8 memory.

This CDR3 has 16 amino acids. Germline CDR1 and CDR2: SGHVS and FQNEAQ. The J segment lost 5 bases and the V segment lost 5 bases, leaving 9 bases of the junction unmatched. Study results and caveats: Between several donors, naive CD4 clonotypes were shared at a level of roughly 5.5%.

Details on this clone: Its antigen remains unidentified.

Across several immunoSEQ plates, the genomic DNA of each subset was split evenly. Sequencing was performed with immunoSEQ multiplex PCR; in TCRdb, only in-frame clones are kept and a portion is missing. The data show about 1.9 million clones, just under 95% seen once. As defined, naive CD8 cells were CD45RO-negative and positively selected for CCR7, with terminally differentiated effector memory CD45RA+ cells excluded. This clonotype was obtained from a man younger than 35 in good health. Some clones in this sample may be carry-over from other donors' samples. This chain connects TRBV7-8 to TRBJ2-1; the match to TRBD2 covers 10 bases. The sample comprised naive CD8+ T cells from PBMCs. CDR3 in amino acids: CASSPAAGGLNNEQFF. As DNA, the CDR3 is TGTGCCAGCAGCCCGGCAGCGGGAGGGCTGAACAATGAGCAGTTCTTC.